The T cell receptor beta chain under discussion was sequenced for a study of CD8 T cells in ankylosing spondylitis. Study-wide results and caveats: Disease-associated clonotypes exhibited CD8+ identity and were relatively infrequent in peripheral blood. Blood of patients with ankylosing spondylitis appeared to be characterized by a TCR beta motif of eight highly homologous variants. Reportedly, significant enrichment of disease-linked clones occurred in matched ankylosing spondylitis synovial fluid. Earlier studies detected some motif variants in reactive arthritis synovial fluid and blood.

This clonotype appeared a few times. Its antigen is currently unknown. Construction of TCR beta libraries was performed using quantitative 5'-RACE with molecular barcodes. TCRdb redid the calling of the 5' RACE reads with MiXCR, one entry per CDR3 protein. This sample has just under 550,000 distinct CDR3 sequences, with 9.5% to 15% found just once. Between the trimmed V and J ends, which lost 6 bases and 0 bases, there was a span of 10 bases. CDR1 is LNHDA, CDR2 SQIVND, per germline (reference sequence). The CDR3 extends over 14 amino acids. The chain uses TRBV19 and TRBJ2-3; D may be TRBD2 (5 bases). The sequence was collected from a male donor with ankylosing spondylitis. Source material: blood, either unsorted or a sorted T cell fraction (not recorded which). CDR3 sequence: CASRKRLSTDTQYF. DNA of the CDR3: TGTGCCAGTAGGAAGCGGCTTAGCACAGATACGCAGTATTTT.